The 18 T cell receptor beta chains reported below all come from one sample, sequenced in a study of T cells in Graves' hyperthyroidism and ophthalmopathy. Researchers amplified the TCR beta CDR3 regions from RNA transcripts. When the TCR CDR3 underwent first-round RT-PCR, the HTBI primer set was used. A single record per CDR3 protein comes from TCRdb applying MiXCR to the multiplex PCR reads. The data show 250,000 to 300,000 distinct CDR3 sequences, with roughly an eighth seen just once and around 8% held by the top ten. The sequencing input was blood. These receptors came from a woman between 40 and 55 years old with Graves' hyperthyroidism.

Ten or more counts support this clonotype. This rearrangement joins TRBV20-1 to TRBJ1-6; D not certain. The CDR3 runs 13 residues. Germline assignment: CDR1 DFQATT and CDR2 SNEGSKA (reference sequence). V lost 6 bases, J lost 7 bases, and 13 bases lay in between. Here the CDR3 DNA reads TGCAGTGCCACACTGGTAGTCAATTCACCCCTCCACTTT. It is translated as CSATLVVNSPLHF.

This clonotype was found many times. The chain has TRBV6-1 and TRBJ2-3; D remains unclear. V lost 8 bases and J 4 bases, leaving 7 bases between the germline ends. Germline CDR1 is MNHNS and CDR2 is SASEGT. The CDR3 runs to 11 residues. CDR3 in DNA: TGTGCCAGCGTCGGAGCAGATACGCAGTATTTT. This translates into CASVGADTQYF.

This clonotype appeared many times. The chain is built from TRBV12-3 or TRBV12-4 and TRBJ1-3; perhaps TRBD1 as D (5 bases). Deletions cut 6 bases from V and 4 bases from J, with 16 bases between. The CDR3 totals 15 residues. The CDR3 protein is CASSLGPGRGNTIYF. CDR3 DNA sequence: TGTGCCAGCAGCCTAGGGCCGGGACGCGGAAACACCATATATTTT.

The chain combines TRBV2 with TRBJ1-2, with TRBD1 identical over 9 bases. The CDR3 runs 14 residues. Per germline, CDR1 SNHLY and CDR2 FYNNEI. The trim removed 6 bases at V and 8 bases at J, leaving 10 bases unmatched. The CDR3 sequence: CASSGQGRVGGYTF. CDR3 in DNA: TGTGCCAGCAGCGGACAGGGGAGGGTTGGAGGCTACACCTTC.

This clonotype was observed a few times. The chain recombines TRBV20-1 with TRBJ2-7; 7 positions agree with TRBD2. Germline CDR1 DFQATT, CDR2 SNEGSKA (reference sequence). V shed 1 base, J shed 5 bases, and the junction held 14 bases outside the gene matches. The CDR3 covers 16 residues. CDR3 residues: CSARATTGLPINEQYF. CDR3 DNA: TGCAGTGCTAGAGCTACCACGGGACTACCTATTAACGAGCAGTACTTC.

The table lists this clonotype with many counts. The rearrangement links TRBV6-1 to TRBJ2-7; D may be TRBD1 (5 bases). This CDR3 contains 14 residues. With 5 bases removed from V and 3 bases from J, the gap between germline ends came to 14 bases. Germline loops: CDR1 MNHNS, CDR2 SASEGT. The CDR3 nucleotides are TGTGCCAGCAGTTATGGTCGGACACACTACGAGCAGTACTTC. Protein: CASSYGRTHYEQYF.

This clonotype was observed a few times. The V and J genes are TRBV14 and TRBJ2-3; D remains ambiguous. Germline CDR1 is SGHDN and CDR2 is FVKESK. The V and J ends lost 2 bases and 2 bases respectively, with 5 bases between them. The CDR3 runs to 13 residues. Written as DNA, the CDR3 is TGTGCCAGCAGCCAACCAAACACAGATACGCAGTATTTT. It codes for CASSQPNTDTQYF.

This clonotype was observed many times. The chain links TRBV30 to TRBJ1-1; D possibly corresponds to TRBD1 (5 bases). Germline-derived CDR1 and CDR2 are GTSNPN and SVGIG (reference sequence). The germline V and J ends were trimmed by 4 bases and 0 bases, with 15 bases remaining between them. The CDR3 totals 15 residues. This CDR3 is CAWTLQGALNTEAFF. The CDR3 DNA reads as TGTGCCTGGACATTGCAGGGTGCGTTGAACACTGAAGCTTTCTTT. The full variable domain, rest sourced from reference TRBV30 and TRBJ1-1, is SQTIHQWPATLVQPVGSPLSLECTVEGTSNPNLYWYRQAAGRGLQLLFYSVGIGQISSEVPQNLSASRPQDRQFILSSKKLLLSDSGFYLCAWTLQGALNTEAFFGQGTRLTVV.

This clonotype was seen repeatedly, ten times or more. The gene calls are TRBV2 and TRBJ1-1; D ambiguous. The CDR3 contains 12 residues. Germline V CDR1 and CDR2: SNHLY, FYNNEI. Trimming took 7 bases from V and 5 from J, leaving 11 bases between them. CDR3 residues: CASTTYGTEAFF. The CDR3, as DNA: TGTGCCAGCACAACCTACGGTACTGAAGCTTTCTTT.

This clonotype was detected many times. This chain links TRBV20-1 with TRBJ2-7; TRBD2 agrees at 8 bases. Germline loops: CDR1 DFQATT, CDR2 SNEGSKA (reference sequence). The CDR3 has 13 residues. Trimming removed 3 bases from V and 6 bases from J; junction bases left unmatched: 7. The CDR3 DNA reads as TGCAGTGCTAGTAAAGCGGGAGTCCGCGAGCAGTACTTC. Translation: CSASKAGVREQYF.

The rearrangement joins TRBV19 to TRBJ2-3, with D possibly being TRBD2 (5 bases). Trimming took 5 bases from V and 3 from J, leaving 12 bases between them. This CDR3 region has 14 residues. Germline-derived CDR1 and CDR2 are LNHDA and SQIVND (reference sequence). CDR3 sequence reads: CASSQDYRTDTQYF. CDR3 in DNA: TGTGCCAGTAGTCAAGACTATCGGACAGATACGCAGTATTTT.

This chain connects TRBV6-1 to TRBJ2-3; D is uncertain. Trimming took 6 bases from V and 0 from J, leaving 13 bases between them. CDR1 is MNHNS and CDR2 is SASEGT in the germline V gene. CDR3 length equals 15 residues. CDR3 loop: CASSFRAGSTDTQYF. The CDR3, as DNA: TGTGCCAGCAGCTTCCGGGCAGGAAGCACAGATACGCAGTATTTT.

This sequence joins TRBV30 and TRBJ2-1; D may correspond to TRBD1 or TRBD2 (5 bases each). Trimming took 5 bases from V and 8 from J, leaving 13 bases between them. The CDR3 length is 12 residues. Looked up from germline, CDR1 is GTSNPN and CDR2 is SVGIG (reference sequence). The CDR3 is CAWGPGRDEQFF. DNA of the CDR3: TGTGCCTGGGGGCCGGGACGGGATGAGCAGTTCTTC.

The rearrangement uses TRBV19 and TRBJ1-2, with TRBD1 as a possible D gene (5 bases). The CDR3 contains 14 residues. V was trimmed by 1 base and J by 5 bases, leaving 11 bases between them. The germline V gene encodes CDR1 LNHDA and CDR2 SQIVND (reference sequence). The chain's CDR3 is CASSIGAGMYGYTF. Here the CDR3 DNA reads TGTGCCAGTAGTATAGGTGCAGGGATGTATGGCTACACCTTC.

With respect to this clonotype: Germline is not matched at one junction end, which may reflect a read error. The chain employs TRBV6-1 and TRBJ2-3; no definite D call. The CDR3 is 15 residues long. Germline V gene sequence: CDR1 MNHNS, CDR2 SASEGT. In nucleotides, the CDR3 is TGTGCCGGCAGTGAAGCCCGACGTACGACAGATACGCAGTATTTT. Translation gives CAGSEARRTTDTQYF.

At least ten counts were recorded for this clonotype. The rearrangement joins TRBV4-2 to TRBJ2-5, with 9 nucleotides matching TRBD1. J lost 5 bases, V lost 1 base, and 5 bases had no gene match. Looked up from germline, CDR1 is LGHNA and CDR2 is YNFKEQ. This CDR3 is 15 amino acids long. The chain's CDR3 is CASSQVQGAAETQYF. The CDR3 coding sequence is TGTGCCAGCAGCCAAGTACAGGGGGCGGCCGAGACCCAGTACTTC.

In its sample, this clonotype was seen many times. This sequence joins TRBV24-1 and TRBJ2-2; 7 nucleotides match TRBD1. V gave up 3 bases and J gave up 7 bases; unmatched junction bases: 1. The CDR3 covers 13 residues. CDR1 is KGHDR and CDR2 is SFDVKD in the germline V gene. The CDR3 sequence is CATSDDRDGELFF. The DNA of the CDR3 is TGTGCCACCAGTGATGACAGGGACGGGGAGCTGTTTTTT.

The chain links TRBV11-2 to TRBJ1-1, with 7 bases aligning to TRBD1. The V segment lost 0 bases and the J segment 1 base; nucleotides outside the gene matches: 2. Germline V gene lookup returns CDR1 SGHAT and CDR2 FQNNGV. CDR3 length: 15 amino acids. The DNA for the CDR3 is TGTGCCAGCAGCTTAGAGGCAGGGGGGAACACTGAAGCTTTCTTT. As protein: CASSLEAGGNTEAFF.